This TCR beta chain derives from a study of a mutant IDH1 vaccine in newly diagnosed glioma. Study-level background: Averaging roughly 40 years of age, treated patients were around 60% male and approximately 40% female.

Time point of the sample: baseline, week 1 (first vaccination visit). Treatment noted: pre-vaccination baseline after standard-of-care therapy. Donors harbored newly found WHO grade 3 or 4 IDH1-mutant, ATRX-lost astrocytomas. The protocol was immunoSEQ multiplex PCR, while the TCRdb copy is restricted to in-frame clones and leaves out a portion. The table includes approximately 100,000 clones, around 90% detected once. The length of the CDR3 is 13 residues. Specimen: PBMCs, collected from a glioma patient treated with radiotherapy, temozolomide or both. The V call is TRBV21-1, the J call TRBJ2-5; the DNA was not used to check the table's D call, TRBD2. TRBV21-1 is flagged as a pseudogene. The clonotype comes from a woman in her 50s with glioma. CDR3 nucleotides: TGTGCCAGCAGATCTCCCGGTCGAGAGACCCAGTACTTC. Its protein product is CASRSPGRETQYF.